Below, 10 T cell receptor beta chains from the same sample are listed, as sequenced in a study of blood T cell repertoires in COVID-19. Profiling relied on immunoSEQ multiplex PCR, and the TCRdb table lists in-frame clones only, not all of them. In the table there are about 78,000 clones, 90% of which are singletons. The sample was peripheral blood. The receptor set was obtained from a woman of 80 years or more with active or convalescent COVID-19.

The genes are TRBV6-1 and TRBJ2-7; D is uncertain. Germline-derived CDR1 and CDR2 are MNHNS and SASEGT. CDR3 size: 14 residues. The germline V and J ends were trimmed by 0 bases and 7 bases, with 13 bases remaining between them. The CDR3 region is CASSEALRVSEQYF. As DNA, the CDR3 is TGTGCCAGCAGTGAAGCGCTTCGGGTGTCTGAGCAGTACTTC.

The sample holds one count of this clone. This chain connects TRBV29-1 to TRBJ2-7; D is perhaps TRBD2 (6 bases). Trimming shortened V by 6 bases and J by 3 bases, and 12 bases separated the two germline ends. Germline CDR1 and CDR2: SQVTM and ANQGSEA. The CDR3 runs to 12 residues. CDR3 protein: CSVRTDYYEQYF. The CDR3 nucleotides are TGCAGCGTACGGACGGACTACTACGAGCAGTACTTC.

The chain combines TRBV7-9 with TRBJ2-5; 11 nucleotides line up with TRBD1. The germline gives CDR1 SEHNR, CDR2 FQNEAQ (reference sequence). The CDR3 loop spans 14 amino acids. Trimming removed 4 bases from V and 5 bases from J; junction bases left unmatched: 3. The CDR3 spells CASSSDRGLETQYF. For the CDR3, the DNA is TGTGCCAGCAGCTCGGACAGGGGGCTGGAGACCCAGTACTTC.

This clone was seen only once. The chain is built from TRBV9 and TRBJ2-1; TRBD2 matches 8 bases. CDR1 is SGDLS and CDR2 is YYNGEE in the germline V gene. The V and J ends lost 0 bases and 5 bases, in that order; junction bases with no gene match: 4. The CDR3 contains 15 residues. CDR3 sequence: CASSVAGGPNNEQFF. In nucleotides, the CDR3 is TGTGCCAGCAGCGTAGCGGGAGGGCCAAACAATGAGCAGTTCTTC. Complete variable domain (other parts from reference TRBV9 and TRBJ2-1): DSGVTQTPKHLITATGQRVTLRCSPRSGDLSVYWYQQSLDQGLQFLIQYYNGEERAKGNILERFSAQQFPDLHSELNLSSLELGDSALYFCASSVAGGPNNEQFFGPGTRLTVL.

The chain has TRBV19 and TRBJ2-1; D remains unclear. Germline V gene data show CDR1 as LNHDA and CDR2 as SQIVND (reference sequence). This CDR3 comprises 13 residues. V was pared by 0 bases and J by 10 bases, with 10 bases between. CDR3 sequence (DNA): TGTGCCAGTAGTATAGATCAGTTCCTGGAGCAGTTCTTC. Translation gives CASSIDQFLEQFF.

This chain connects TRBV7-3 to TRBJ1-1, with TRBD1 matching over 8 bases. CDR3 length: 15 residues. V trimming: 5 bases; J trimming: 3 bases; junction bases outside the gene matches: 8. Germline values: CDR1 SGHTA, CDR2 FQGTGA. The CDR3 nucleotides read TGTGCCAGCAGCAAAGACAGGGGAAGGGACACTGAAGCTTTCTTT. This gives the protein CASSKDRGRDTEAFF.

This sequence joins TRBV28 and TRBJ1-6; 7 bases agree with TRBD1. The CDR3 length is 15 residues. Germline V CDR1 and CDR2: MDHEN, SYDVKM. J gave up 10 bases and V 9 bases, and 15 bases lay outside the gene matches. Here the CDR3 DNA reads TGTGCCAGTCAGGGGGTGGGACAAGGAAACTCACCCCTCCACTTT. It yields the protein CASQGVGQGNSPLHF.

This chain joins TRBV6-5 and TRBJ2-1; D may be TRBD1 (5 bases). The CDR3 is 12 residues long. Germline CDR1 MNHEY, CDR2 SVGAGI. Deletions cut 6 bases from V and 8 bases from J, with 11 bases between. CDR3 bases: TGTGCCAGCAGAATAGGGGTGGATGAGCAGTTCTTC. Amino acid sequence: CASRIGVDEQFF.

The V call is TRBV19, the J call TRBJ2-1, with a possible D match to TRBD1 (8 bases). Germline CDR1 and CDR2: LNHDA and SQIVND (reference sequence). The CDR3 loop spans 18 amino acids. V lost 1 base and J lost 6, with 22 bases in between. As DNA, the CDR3 is TGTGCCAGTAGTATAGGCCCCATGGACAGGGAGGGATTCAATGAGCAGTTCTTC. This encodes CASSIGPMDREGFNEQFF.

The genes are TRBV19 and TRBJ1-3, with a weak D call TRBD1 (5 bases). This CDR3 is built from 15 residues. Germline V gene sequence: CDR1 LNHDA, CDR2 SQIVND (reference sequence). V shed 5 bases and J shed 2 bases, with 13 bases lying between them. CDR3 protein: CASSLLGTPGNTIYF. DNA of the CDR3: TGTGCCAGTAGTCTCCTCGGGACTCCTGGAAACACCATATATTTT.